The 2 T cell receptor beta chains below all came from one sample that was sequenced in a study of beta chain features in type 1 diabetes. Regarding the study as a whole: In all four CD4+ subsets, TCRB CDR3 length was significantly, moderately reduced in type 1 diabetes.

Expressed TCRB transcripts were sequenced after all isolated RNA was converted to cDNA. Profiled with immunoSEQ multiplex PCR; TCRdb holds only in-frame clones, not every one. Of tens of thousands of clones in the sample, approximately 64% are singletons; the top ten hold about 2.2%. These receptors' targets are unknown. The sample taken for sequencing was Tregs from blood. Receptors were obtained from a woman aged 25-40 years with type 1 diabetes.

The V call is TRBV7-8, the J call TRBJ2-2; 12 bases align to TRBD1. Germline V gene data show CDR1 as SGHVS and CDR2 as FQNEAQ. This CDR3 has 17 amino acids. With 1 base clipped from V and 4 bases from J, the junction kept 4 bases outside the gene matches. CDR3: CASSLVGTGGFTGELFF. The CDR3 nucleotides are TGTGCCAGCAGCTTAGTCGGGACAGGGGGCTTCACCGGGGAGCTGTTTTTT.

The chain uses TRBV6-1 and TRBJ1-1; TRBD1 matches at 7 bases. The CDR3 loop spans 13 amino acids. Germline V gene data show CDR1 as MNHNS and CDR2 as SASEGT. Trimming at V came to 6 bases and at J to 3 bases, leaving 4 bases not matched to a gene. The CDR3 loop reads CASRGDSHTEAFF. For the CDR3, the DNA is TGTGCCAGCAGGGGGGACAGTCACACTGAAGCTTTCTTT.